The next 7 T cell receptor beta chains were all read from a single sample in a study of T cells in Graves' hyperthyroidism and ophthalmopathy. Amplification of TCR beta CDR3 regions was performed using RNA transcripts as template. The HTBI primer set was used in a first-round RT-PCR of the TCR CDR3. MiXCR, applied by TCRdb to the multiplex PCR reads, yields one record per CDR3 protein. The data contain about 620,000 distinct CDR3 sequences, around 15% of them singletons. Sequencing was carried out using blood. These receptors originate from a woman in her twenties or thirties with Graves' hyperthyroidism.

The genes are TRBV28 and TRBJ1-4; TRBD1 matches 9 bases. The trim removed 6 bases at V and 0 bases at J, leaving 14 bases unmatched. The CDR3 consists of 19 residues. Germline V gene sequence: CDR1 MDHEN, CDR2 SYDVKM. This chain's CDR3 is CASSSSGTGRGTTNEKLFF. The CDR3 region has the DNA TGTGCCAGCAGCTCATCTGGGACAGGGAGGGGGACAACTAATGAAAAACTGTTTTTT.

Ten or more counts support this clonotype. The J gene is TRBJ2-7, the V gene TRBV27; a weak D match, TRBD2 (5 bases). Per the germline V gene, CDR1 is MNHEY and CDR2 is SMNVEV (reference sequence). The germline V and J ends were trimmed by 3 bases and 3 bases, with 15 bases remaining between them. The CDR3 extends over 15 amino acids. Written as DNA, the CDR3 is TGTGCCAGCAGTTTCGTAGGAGGTTCGGACTACGAGCAGTACTTC. This sequence encodes CASSFVGGSDYEQYF.

This clonotype was counted a few times. The genes are TRBV7-2 and TRBJ1-5; TRBD1 matches at 10 bases. The V gene's germline CDR1 is SGHTA and CDR2 FQGNSA. The V segment lost 5 bases and the J segment 3 bases; nucleotides outside the gene matches: 13. The CDR3 spans 18 residues. CDR3 amino acids: CASSLHSWDRGANQPQHF. CDR3 nucleotides: TGTGCCAGCAGCCTCCATAGTTGGGACAGGGGCGCCAATCAGCCCCAGCATTTT.

Ten or more counts support this clonotype. The genes are TRBV28 and TRBJ2-5, with 9 bases matching TRBD1. V gave up 4 bases and J gave up 3 bases; unmatched junction bases: 3. CDR1 MDHEN and CDR2 SYDVKM come from the germline V gene. This CDR3 region has 14 residues. The CDR3 DNA is TGTGCCAGCAGTTCGAGGGACAGGGAAGAGACCCAGTACTTC. Translation: CASSSRDREETQYF.

This clonotype occurred many times. The chain couples TRBV2 to TRBJ2-5; 7 bases match TRBD2. The CDR3 runs 16 residues. Germline V gene sequence: CDR1 SNHLY, CDR2 FYNNEI. J was trimmed by 1 base and V by 3 bases; bases with no gene match: 8. In DNA, the CDR3 is TGTGCCAGCAGTGATGAGGCTAGCGGACTCCAAGAGACCCAGTACTTC. As protein: CASSDEASGLQETQYF. Full variable domain (outside the CDR3, taken from reference TRBV2 and TRBJ2-5): EPEVTQTPSHQVTQMGQEVILRCVPISNHLYFYWYRQILGQKVEFLVSFYNNEISEKSEIFDDQFSVERPDGSNFTLKIRSTKLEDSAMYFCASSDEASGLQETQYFGPGTRLLVL.

The chain recombines TRBV19 with TRBJ2-3, with 9 bases fitting TRBD1. This CDR3 is built from 15 residues. The germline gives CDR1 LNHDA, CDR2 SQIVND (reference sequence). Trimming cost V 6 bases and J 1 base; bases outside gene matches: 5. CDR3 region: CASRLRTGGTDTQYF. DNA for the CDR3: TGTGCCAGTAGACTGCGGACAGGGGGCACAGATACGCAGTATTTT. Complete variable domain (other parts from reference TRBV19 and TRBJ2-3): DGGITQSPKYLFRKEGQNVTLSCEQNLNHDAMYWYRQDPGQGLRLIYYSQIVNDFQKGDIAEGYSVSREKKESFPLTVTSAQKNPTAFYLCASRLRTGGTDTQYFGPGTRLTVL.

There are a few counts of this clonotype. The rearrangement uses TRBV3-1 and TRBJ2-1; 11 bases match TRBD2. The CDR3 contains 16 residues. Germline trimming cut 5 bases from V and 9 bases from J; bases unmatched to any gene: 12. The germline V gene has CDR1 LGHDT and CDR2 YNNKEL (reference sequence). This chain's CDR3 is CASSSRLAGRWVEQFF. The DNA for the CDR3 is TGTGCCAGCAGCTCCCGACTAGCGGGAAGGTGGGTTGAGCAGTTCTTC.